A single sample is the source of the 5 T cell receptor beta chains below, sequenced in a study of Ad26.COV2.S vaccination and SARS-CoV-2 variants. Using immunoSEQ multiplex PCR, the repertoire was profiled, and TCRdb retains in-frame clones only, with some absent. In the table there are about 680,000 clones, around 90% of which are singletons. As to treatment: 15 to 20 received Ad26.COV2.S at low or high dose, single or two shots; several received placebo; per-sample allocation not given. Samples analyzed were those drawn on day 63 after the first vaccine or placebo injection. The sample here was peripheral blood, taken in a trial of Ad26.COV2.S vaccine versus placebo. The receptors stem from a person aged 18-60 years who received the Ad26.COV2.S COVID-19 vaccine or a placebo.

V and J are TRBV29-1 and TRBJ2-5; D remains ambiguous. The V end was cut by 5 bases, the J end by 1 base, with 11 bases between. This CDR3 has 13 residues. Germline CDR1 SQVTM, CDR2 ANQGSEA. CDR3 bases: TGCAGCGTTAAACGGAGTGTCCAAGAGACCCAGTACTTC. Translating it yields CSVKRSVQETQYF.

This chain joins TRBV7-2 and TRBJ2-1, with 9 bases that match TRBD2. From germline, CDR1 is SGHTA and CDR2 FQGNSA. Germline trimming cut 0 bases from V and 14 bases from J; bases unmatched to any gene: 2. The CDR3 is made up of 12 amino acids. As DNA, the CDR3 is TGTGCCAGCAGCTTAGCTGCGGGGGGGAAGTTCTTC. This sequence encodes CASSLAAGGKFF.

The rearrangement joins TRBV3-1 (or the pseudogene TRBV3-2) to TRBJ2-5, with D perhaps TRBD2 (6 bases). The CDR3 extends over 15 amino acids. Germline values: CDR1 LGHDT, CDR2 YNNKEL (reference sequence). V lost 4 bases to trimming and J lost 3 bases, with 15 bases between them. The CDR3 sequence: CASSPVAGLKETQYF. The CDR3 DNA sequence: TGTGCCAGCAGCCCCGTCGCGGGGCTTAAAGAGACCCAGTACTTC.

The chain recombines TRBV19 with TRBJ2-7; 15 bases align to TRBD2. This CDR3 comprises 18 residues. V gave up 3 bases and J gave up 0 bases; unmatched junction bases: 6. Germline CDR1 is LNHDA and CDR2 is SQIVND (reference sequence). The CDR3 loop is CASSIPRTSGRGSYEQYF. The DNA of the CDR3 is TGTGCCAGTAGTATCCCGCGGACTAGCGGGAGGGGCTCCTACGAGCAGTACTTC.

This rearrangement joins TRBV7-8 to TRBJ2-1; TRBD2 agrees at 8 bases. Germline V gene sequence: CDR1 SGHVS, CDR2 FQNEAQ. Germline trimming cut 5 bases from V and 0 bases from J; bases unmatched to any gene: 9. CDR3 length equals 17 residues. CDR3 amino acids: CASSTWGSGDSYNEQFF. In DNA form, the CDR3 reads TGTGCCAGCAGCACCTGGGGTAGCGGGGACTCCTACAATGAGCAGTTCTTC.